This T cell receptor (beta chain) was recovered during a study of T cell responses to AZD1222 COVID-19 vaccine (dated by TCRdb to the early 2020s). With regard to the full study: TCR sequencing was performed for about 240 trial participants, of whom around 210 were given two doses of AZD1222 and roughly 25 were given two doses of MenACWY control vaccine. Trial participants were enrolled by age into 18-55, 56-69 and 70-plus year subgroups, with 148, 28 and 57 TCR-sequenced participants respectively.

V trim: 1 base; J trim: 5 bases; unmatched bases: 2. The germline V gene yields SGHVS for CDR1 and FQNEAQ for CDR2. Reading from cysteine to phenylalanine, the CDR3 counts 15 amino acids. Only the CDR3 portion is preserved as DNA: 45 bases, with reading frame beginning at the first base. As concerns this clone: Its antigen is still unknown. No qualities accompany the bases; no much larger clone lies one base away.

Broad study findings and their caveats: Reportedly, close to half of the unique spike-specific TCRs recognized epitopes lying outside the regions that are mutated in the B.1.351 and B.1.1.7 variants. After two AZD1222 doses, spike-specific TCR breadth and depth were significantly higher than at day 0 and than in MenACWY recipients. Because no day 14 peak-response samples were available, the repertoires could be characterized only after the peak T cell response. Conclusions about previously exposed vaccinees were limited because only a handful of AZD1222 recipients were SARS-CoV-2 seropositive at baseline. Most participants were white British and females outnumbered males, and the authors suggested that clonal diversity may have been underestimated. Vaccine-associated CD4 TCRs spanned the whole spike protein, with dominant responses in regions 160-218 and 743-854. The 56-69-year group was small, and its depth increase did not reach significance, likely because of low power.

This sample's time point label indicates: about 28 days (+/-7) after the second vaccine dose. AZD1222 recipients whose second dose came at about 4 weeks and those whose second dose came at about 12 weeks were combined into one group, since spike-specific TCR depth and breadth did not differ between the two schedules. The vaccinee samples were drawn from two UK trials, COV001 and COV002, one of which was a single-blind randomized controlled phase 2/3 trial testing AZD1222 (ChAdOx1 nCoV-19) in healthy adults. For TCRbeta chain sequencing, PBMC samples from trial participants were taken at day 0 and at day 28 after the second dose. The CDR3 regions of human TCRbeta chains were subjected to immunosequencing. Concerning the study's data processing: TCRs in the repertoires were matched against a reference library of SARS-CoV-2-specific TCRs that had been generated with the MIRA antigen-specificity platform. Breadth was defined as the fraction of unique TCRs that were SARS-CoV-2-associated. Depth was defined as the fraction of total T cells that were SARS-CoV-2-associated. Using the MIRA data, every spike-specific TCR was mapped to the spike region that the TCR reacted to and assigned to either a CD4 or a CD8 class. Log10-transformed breadth and depth values were compared by one-way ANOVA with Sidak's multiple comparisons tests. TCRdb obtained this table from immuneACCESS and retained in-frame rearrangements with V and J assigned. These tables miss some clones; where compared with another copy, unresolved V genes account for less than half of the shortfall, and the remainder is unexplained. V, J and clone size derive from that table, while D and trimming were established from the DNA sequence. The sample table records some 130,000 clones; around 90% of these occur just once. 1% to 1.4% of the sample belongs to the ten largest clones.

The chain joins TRBV7-8 to TRBJ2-3; 11 central bases correspond to TRBD2. The sequence derives from an adult who received the AZD1222 COVID-19 vaccine. The specimen comprised peripheral blood, sampled 28 days after the second AZD1222 dose. The CDR3 reads CASSLGLAGGDTQYF. The base sequence is TGTGCCAGCAGCTTAGGGCTAGCGGGAGGAGATACGCAGTATTTT. Here the CDR3 is joined to the reference TRBV7-8 and TRBJ2-3 genes, and the full variable domain is: GAGVSQSPRYKVAKRGQDVALRCDPISGHVSLFWYQQALGQGPEFLTYFQNEAQLDKSGLPSDRFFAERPEGSVSTLKIQRTQQEDSAVYLCASSLGLAGGDTQYFGPGTRLTVL.